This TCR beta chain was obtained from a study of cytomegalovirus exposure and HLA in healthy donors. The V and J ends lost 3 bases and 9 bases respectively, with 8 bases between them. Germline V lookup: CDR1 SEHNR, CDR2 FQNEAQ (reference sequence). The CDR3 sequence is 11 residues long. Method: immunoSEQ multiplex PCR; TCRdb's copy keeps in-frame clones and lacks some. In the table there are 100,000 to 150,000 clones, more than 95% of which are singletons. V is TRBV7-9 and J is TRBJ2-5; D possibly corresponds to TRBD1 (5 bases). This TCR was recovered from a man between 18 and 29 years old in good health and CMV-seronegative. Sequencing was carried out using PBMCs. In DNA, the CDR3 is TGTGCCAGCAGCTTTATAGGGGCCCAGTACTTC. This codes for CASSFIGAQYF.